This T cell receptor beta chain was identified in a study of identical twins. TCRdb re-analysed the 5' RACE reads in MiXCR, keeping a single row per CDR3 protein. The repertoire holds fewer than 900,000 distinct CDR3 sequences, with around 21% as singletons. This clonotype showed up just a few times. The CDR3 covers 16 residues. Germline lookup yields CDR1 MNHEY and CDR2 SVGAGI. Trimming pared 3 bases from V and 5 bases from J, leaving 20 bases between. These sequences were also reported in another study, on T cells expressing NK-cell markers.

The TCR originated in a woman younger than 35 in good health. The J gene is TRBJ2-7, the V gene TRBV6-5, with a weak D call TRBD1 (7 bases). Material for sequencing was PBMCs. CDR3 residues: CASSYRATGDSDEQYF. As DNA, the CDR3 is TGTGCCAGCAGTTATCGAGCGACGGGGGACAGTGACGAGCAGTACTTC.